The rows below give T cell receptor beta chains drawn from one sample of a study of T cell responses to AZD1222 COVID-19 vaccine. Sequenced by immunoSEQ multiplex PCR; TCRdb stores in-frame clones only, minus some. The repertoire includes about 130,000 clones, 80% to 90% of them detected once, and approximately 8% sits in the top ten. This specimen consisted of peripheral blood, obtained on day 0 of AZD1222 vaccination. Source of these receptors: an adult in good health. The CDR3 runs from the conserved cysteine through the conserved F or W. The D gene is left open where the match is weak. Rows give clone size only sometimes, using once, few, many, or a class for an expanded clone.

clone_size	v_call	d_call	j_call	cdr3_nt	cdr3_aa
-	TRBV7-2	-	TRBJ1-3	TGTGCCAGCAGCTCAGCCGGTCGCACCATATATTTT	CASSSAGRTIYF
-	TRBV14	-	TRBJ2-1	TGTGCCAGCAGCCACGCGGGAAGGGAGCAGTTCTTC	CASSHAGREQFF
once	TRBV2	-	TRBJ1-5	TGTGCCAGCAGTCTGAGGGAGGGAGGGCAGCCCCAGCATTTT	CASSLREGGQPQHF
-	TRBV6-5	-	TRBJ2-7	TGTGCCAGCAGTTACTCACGGGGCGAGCAGTACTTC	CASSYSRGEQYF
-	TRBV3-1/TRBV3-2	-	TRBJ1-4	TGTGCCAGCAGCCAAGAATTCAGCGGAAGCGAGCTGTTTTTT	CASSQEFSGSELFF
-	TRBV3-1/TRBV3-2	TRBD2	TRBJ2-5	TGTGCCAGCAGCCGCGACATTCTAGCGGGGGGCGGAGAGACCCAGTACTTC	CASSRDILAGGGETQYF
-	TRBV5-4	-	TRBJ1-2	TGTGCCAGCAGCTTGAGCACTAACTATGGCTACACCTTC	CASSLSTNYGYTF
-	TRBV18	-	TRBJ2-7	TGTGCCAGCTCACCACGCGAGGAATCCTACGAGCAGTACTTC	CASSPREESYEQYF
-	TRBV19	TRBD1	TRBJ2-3	TGTGCCAGTAGCCGAGGACAGGGGGGTACAGATACGCAGTATTTT	CASSRGQGGTDTQYF
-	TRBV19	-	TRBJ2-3	TGTGCCAGTACCCCGGGGGGCAGCACTGGTACGCAGTATTTT	CASTPGGSTGTQYF
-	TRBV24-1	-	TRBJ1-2	TGTGCCACCAGTGATTCCGCCTGGGATGGCTACACCTTC	CATSDSAWDGYTF
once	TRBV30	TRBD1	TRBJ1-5	TGTGCCTGGAGCCGACAGGGCGGCCAGCCCCAGCATTTT	CAWSRQGGQPQHF
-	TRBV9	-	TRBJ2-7	TGTGCCAGCAGCGCCACGGGTACCTCCTACGAGCAGTACTTC	CASSATGTSYEQYF
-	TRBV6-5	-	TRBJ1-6	TGTGCCAGCAGTTACCCACAGGGTGATTCACCCCTCCACTTT	CASSYPQGDSPLHF
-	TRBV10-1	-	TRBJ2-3	TGCGCCAGCAGTGAGAATCCCTCCGATACGCAGTATTTT	CASSENPSDTQYF
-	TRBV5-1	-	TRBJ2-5	TGCGCCAGCACCCCCCGGGGGGCTGGTGAGACCCAGTACTTC	CASTPRGAGETQYF
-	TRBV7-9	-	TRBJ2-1	TGTGCCAGCAGCATTGAACGGACCAATGAGCAGTTCTTC	CASSIERTNEQFF
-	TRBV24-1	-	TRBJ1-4	TGTGCCACCAGTGATTTGAAGGGCCGGTTCGAAAAACTGTTTTTT	CATSDLKGRFEKLFF
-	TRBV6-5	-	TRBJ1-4	TGTGCCAGCAGCTGGGGCAGACCTAATGAAAAACTGTTTTTT	CASSWGRPNEKLFF
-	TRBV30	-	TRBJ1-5	TGTGCCTGGAGCCCAGGTGGGGCAGCCGTGAGGCAGCCCCAGCATTTT	CAWSPGGAAVRQPQHF
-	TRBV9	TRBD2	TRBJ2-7	TGTGCCAGCAGCGTAGCAGGCGGGGGGGCCCCCTACGAGCAGTACTTC	CASSVAGGGAPYEQYF
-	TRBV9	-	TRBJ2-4	TGTGCCAGCAGCGTAGCCGGCGGAACCTTAGCCAAAAACATTCAGTACTTC	CASSVAGGTLAKNIQYF
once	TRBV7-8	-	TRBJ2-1	TGTGCCAGCAGCCCCCGAGGGGGGGTCTCCTACAATGAGCAGTTCTTC	CASSPRGGVSYNEQFF
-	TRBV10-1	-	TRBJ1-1	TGCGCCAGCAGTTCTGGGACTGGGGCGATGAACACTGAAGCTTTCTTT	CASSSGTGAMNTEAFF
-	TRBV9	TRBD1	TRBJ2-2	TGTGCCAGCAGCGGGACAGGGCGAAAGGCCGGGGAGCTGTTTTTT	CASSGTGRKAGELFF
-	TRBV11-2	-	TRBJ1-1	TGTGCCAGCAGCTTAAGCCAGGGCCGCACTGAAGCTTTCTTT	CASSLSQGRTEAFF
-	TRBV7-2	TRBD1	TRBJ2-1	TGTGCCAGCACCCGGGACAGGGGTATCTACAATGAGCAGTTCTTC	CASTRDRGIYNEQFF